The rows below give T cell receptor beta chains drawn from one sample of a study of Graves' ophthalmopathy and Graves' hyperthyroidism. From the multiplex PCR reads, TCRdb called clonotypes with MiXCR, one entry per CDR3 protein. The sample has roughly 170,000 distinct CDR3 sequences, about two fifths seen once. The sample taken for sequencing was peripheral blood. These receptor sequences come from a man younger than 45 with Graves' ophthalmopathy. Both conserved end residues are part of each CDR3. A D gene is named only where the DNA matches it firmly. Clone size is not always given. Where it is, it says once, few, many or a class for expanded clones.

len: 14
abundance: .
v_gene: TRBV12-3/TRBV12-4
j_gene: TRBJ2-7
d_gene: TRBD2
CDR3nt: TGTGCCAGCAGACTCGGGACTAGCGGGATCGAGCAGTACTTC
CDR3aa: CASRLGTSGIEQYF

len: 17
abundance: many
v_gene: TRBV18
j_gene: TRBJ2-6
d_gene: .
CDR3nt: TGTGCCAGCTCACCGGCATACAGGGTTTCTGGGGCCAACGTCCTGACTTTC
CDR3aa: CASSPAYRVSGANVLTF

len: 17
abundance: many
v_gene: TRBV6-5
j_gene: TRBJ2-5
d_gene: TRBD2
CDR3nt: TGTGCCAGCCACCCCCTGGGGACTAGCGGGTTCCAAGAGACCCAGTACTTC
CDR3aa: CASHPLGTSGFQETQYF

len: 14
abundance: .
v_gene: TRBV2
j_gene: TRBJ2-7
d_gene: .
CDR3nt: TGTGCCAGCACGAACCGGGACGGGTCCTACGAGCAGTACTTC
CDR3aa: CASTNRDGSYEQYF

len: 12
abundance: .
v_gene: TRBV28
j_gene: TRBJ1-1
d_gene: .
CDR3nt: TGTGCCAGCAAGTCCCGGAACACTGAAGCTTTCTTT
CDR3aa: CASKSRNTEAFF

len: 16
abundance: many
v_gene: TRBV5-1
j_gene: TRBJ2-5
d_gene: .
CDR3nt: TGCGCCAGCAGCTTGGATTCCGGGGACGCGGGTGAGACCCAGTACTTC
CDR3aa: CASSLDSGDAGETQYF

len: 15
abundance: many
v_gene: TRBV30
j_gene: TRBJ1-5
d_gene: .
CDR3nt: TGTGCCTGGAGCCCGGGACATTATAGCAATCAGCCCAAGCATTTT
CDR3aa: CAWSPGHYSNQPKHF

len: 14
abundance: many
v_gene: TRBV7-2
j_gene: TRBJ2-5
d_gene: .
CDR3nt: TGTGCCAGCAGCCCGTGGGACCTTCAAGAGACCCAGTACTTC
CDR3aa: CASSPWDLQETQYF

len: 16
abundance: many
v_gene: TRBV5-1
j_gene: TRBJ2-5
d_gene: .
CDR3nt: TGCGCCAGCAGGTCGGCTCCATTAGGGGGGGCAGAGACCCAGTACTTC
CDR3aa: CASRSAPLGGAETQYF

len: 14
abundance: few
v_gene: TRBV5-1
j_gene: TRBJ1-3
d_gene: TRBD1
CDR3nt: TGCGCCAGCAGCTTAAGGGGGCTGGAAAACACCATATATTTT
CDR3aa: CASSLRGLENTIYF

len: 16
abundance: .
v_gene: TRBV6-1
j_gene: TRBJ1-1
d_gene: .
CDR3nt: TGTGCCAGCAGTGGGGACGGACTGGGACTTAACACTGAAGCTTTCTTT
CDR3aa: CASSGDGLGLNTEAFF

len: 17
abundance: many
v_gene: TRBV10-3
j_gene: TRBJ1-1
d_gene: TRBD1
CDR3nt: TGTGCCATCAGAGCCGGAGTGACAGGGGGCATCGGCACTGAAGCTTTCTTT
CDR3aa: CAIRAGVTGGIGTEAFF

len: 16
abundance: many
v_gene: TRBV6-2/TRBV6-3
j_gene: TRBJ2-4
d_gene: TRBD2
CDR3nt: TGTGCCAGCATCTACGGGGGGAGCGGGAAACGGAACATTCAGTACTTC
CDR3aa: CASIYGGSGKRNIQYF

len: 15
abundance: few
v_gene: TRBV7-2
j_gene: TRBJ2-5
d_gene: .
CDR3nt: TGTGCCAGCAGCTTAAGTGCGACTAACCAAGAGACCCAGTACTTC
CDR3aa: CASSLSATNQETQYF

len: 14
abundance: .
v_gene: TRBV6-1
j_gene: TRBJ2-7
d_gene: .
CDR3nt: TGTGCCAGCAGTGAAGGACGGTACTCCTACGAGCAGTACTTC
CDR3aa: CASSEGRYSYEQYF

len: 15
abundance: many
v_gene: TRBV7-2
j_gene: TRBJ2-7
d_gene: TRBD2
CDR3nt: TGTGCCAGCAGCCCCCGCGGGGGGAACACCTACGAGCAGTACTTC
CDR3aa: CASSPRGGNTYEQYF

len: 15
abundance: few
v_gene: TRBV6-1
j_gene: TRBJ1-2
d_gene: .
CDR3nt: TGTGCCAGCAGCATGACCTCTGACCATTCCTATGGCTACACCTTC
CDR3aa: CASSMTSDHSYGYTF

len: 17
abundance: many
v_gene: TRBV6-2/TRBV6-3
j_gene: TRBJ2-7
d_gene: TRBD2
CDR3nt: TGTGCCAGCAGCCTCGGACTAGCGGGAGGGTCTGGCTACGAGCAGTACTTC
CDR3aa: CASSLGLAGGSGYEQYF

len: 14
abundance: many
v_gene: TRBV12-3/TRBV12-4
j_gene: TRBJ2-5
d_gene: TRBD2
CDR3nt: TGTGCCAGCAGTTTATGGGCGGGAGGAGAGACCCAGTACTTC
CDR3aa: CASSLWAGGETQYF

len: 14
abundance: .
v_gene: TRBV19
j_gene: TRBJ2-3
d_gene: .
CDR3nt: TGTGCCAGTAACCCGGGCACAAGCACAGATACGCAGTATTTT
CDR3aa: CASNPGTSTDTQYF

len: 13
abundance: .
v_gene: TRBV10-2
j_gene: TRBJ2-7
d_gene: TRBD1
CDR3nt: TGCGCCAGCAAGAGGACAGGTCCCTACGAGCAGTACTTC
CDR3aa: CASKRTGPYEQYF

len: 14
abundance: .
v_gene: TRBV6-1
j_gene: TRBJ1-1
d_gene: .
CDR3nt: TGTGCCAGCAGCGACGGCCTAGGGAACACTGAAGCTTTCTTT
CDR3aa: CASSDGLGNTEAFF

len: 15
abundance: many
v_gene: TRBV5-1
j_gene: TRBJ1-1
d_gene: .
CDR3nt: TGCGCCAGCAGTTACAGGGAGGGGGGGAACACTGAAGCTTTCTTT
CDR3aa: CASSYREGGNTEAFF

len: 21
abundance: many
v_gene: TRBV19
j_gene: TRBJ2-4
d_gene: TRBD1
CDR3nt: TGTGCCAGGAGACCAAGGGACCCCGGGACAGGGGGCCCACGAGCCAAAAACATTCAGTACTTC
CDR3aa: CARRPRDPGTGGPRAKNIQYF

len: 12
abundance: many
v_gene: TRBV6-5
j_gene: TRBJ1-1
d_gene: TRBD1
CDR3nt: TGTGCCAGCAGACAGGGGGCTACTGAAGCTTTCTTT
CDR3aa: CASRQGATEAFF

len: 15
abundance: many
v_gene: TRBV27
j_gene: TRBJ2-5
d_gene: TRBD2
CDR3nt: TGTGCCAGCAGCTTGACTAGCGGGAGCCTTGAGACCCAGTACTTC
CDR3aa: CASSLTSGSLETQYF

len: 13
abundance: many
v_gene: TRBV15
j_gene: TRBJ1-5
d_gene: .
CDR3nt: TGTGCCACCACAGGGAGAAGGAATCAGCCCCAGCATTTT
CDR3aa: CATTGRRNQPQHF

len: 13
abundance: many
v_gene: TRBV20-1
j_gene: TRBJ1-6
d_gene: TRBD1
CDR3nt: TGCAGTGCTGGACAGGGAAGGGGATCACCCCTCCACTTT
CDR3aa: CSAGQGRGSPLHF

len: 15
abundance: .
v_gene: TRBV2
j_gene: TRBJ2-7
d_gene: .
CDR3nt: TGTGCCAGCAGTGAAGCCGCGGGACGCTCCTACGAGCAGTACTTC
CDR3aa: CASSEAAGRSYEQYF

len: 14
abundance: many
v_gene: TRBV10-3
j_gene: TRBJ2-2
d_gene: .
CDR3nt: TGTGCCATCAGTGCCCAGGCGAACACCGGGGAGCTGTTTTTT
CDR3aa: CAISAQANTGELFF

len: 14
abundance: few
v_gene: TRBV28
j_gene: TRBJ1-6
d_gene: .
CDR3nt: TGTGCCAGCAGTTCACTTGTATTAGGTTCACCCCTCCACTTT
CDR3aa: CASSSLVLGSPLHF

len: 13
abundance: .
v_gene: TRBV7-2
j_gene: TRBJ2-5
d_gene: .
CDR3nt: TGTGCCAGCAGCCCGCCGGGTGTAGAGACCCAGTACTTC
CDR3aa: CASSPPGVETQYF